This TCR beta chain was captured by sequencing in a study of blood T cell repertoires in COVID-19. How the authors handled the data: Amplified reference gene primers provided the basis for estimating nucleated cell counts. Assay: immunoSEQ multiplex PCR; the TCRdb copy retains only in-frame clones and omits some. The V and J calls and clone size come from that table; D and trimming were worked out from the DNA. The sample includes 350,000 or so clones, roughly 87% of them seen just once. The CDR3 runs 14 residues. V lost 5 bases and J 5 bases, leaving 10 bases between the germline ends. The V gene's germline CDR1 is SEHNR and CDR2 FQNEAQ (reference sequence). Two negative PCRs, clearance, or symptom resolution had been documented for recovered Cohort 3 donors.

The source material was PBMCs or T cells enriched from blood (not recorded which). This chain uses TRBV7-9 with TRBJ1-6; tentatively, D is TRBD1 (6 bases). The receptor comes from a woman aged 30 to 39 who had recovered from COVID-19. The CDR3 protein is CASSAQGNNSPLHF. CDR3 in DNA: TGTGCCAGCAGCGCACAGGGAAATAATTCACCCCTCCACTTT.